Shown below are 19 T cell receptor beta chains from a single sample sequenced in a study of response to subunit inactivated influenza vaccine. A single record per CDR3 protein comes from TCRdb applying MiXCR to the RT-PCR reads. The sample holds fewer than 700,000 distinct CDR3 sequences, about an eighth seen once. This specimen was PBMCs from blood, taken about 6 weeks after vaccination. Source of these receptors: a middle-aged man who received an inactivated influenza vaccine.

This clonotype appeared a few times. The chain uses TRBV10-3 and TRBJ2-5, with a possible D match to TRBD2 (6 bases). The CDR3 consists of 13 residues. The V and J ends lost 6 bases and 2 bases respectively, with 10 bases between them. Germline lookup yields CDR1 ENHRY and CDR2 SYGVKD. The CDR3: CAIRAGPQETQYF. The CDR3 bases are TGTGCCATCAGGGCGGGGCCTCAAGAGACCCAGTACTTC.

The J gene is TRBJ2-7, the V gene TRBV6-2 or TRBV6-3; unclear D gene. The CDR3 is 14 amino acids. Trimming shortened V by 5 bases and J by 0 bases, and 11 bases separated the two germline ends. The germline V gene has CDR1 MNHEY and CDR2 SVGEGT. The CDR3 loop reads CASSIPQISYEQYF. The CDR3 DNA sequence: TGTGCCAGCAGTATTCCACAGATCTCCTACGAGCAGTACTTC.

The chain employs TRBV6-1 and TRBJ1-2, with TRBD1 matching 7 bases. CDR1 is MNHNS and CDR2 is SASEGT in the germline V gene. The CDR3 contains 15 residues. V was clipped by 6 bases and J by 4 bases; unmatched bases: 11. The CDR3 region is CASSPHRDRTYGYTF. DNA of the CDR3: TGTGCCAGCAGCCCCCATAGGGACAGAACCTATGGCTACACCTTC.

This chain joins TRBV12-3 or TRBV12-4 and TRBJ2-1; 7 positions agree with TRBD2. After removal of 5 bases from V and 0 bases from J, the junction contained 4 bases not matched to a gene. This CDR3 spans 15 amino acids. The CDR3 loop is CASSASGFSYNEQFF. The DNA for the CDR3 is TGTGCCAGCAGTGCTAGCGGCTTCTCCTACAATGAGCAGTTCTTC.

This chain connects TRBV20-1 to TRBJ1-5; D call uncertain. V was shortened by 3 bases and J by 4 bases, with 16 bases between the two germline ends. CDR1 and CDR2 (germline): DFQATT, SNEGSKA (reference sequence). This CDR3 has 15 amino acids. CDR3 coding DNA: TGCAGTGCTAGCCATCCAGGAGAACTTAATCAGCCCCAGCATTTT. The encoded protein is CSASHPGELNQPQHF.

This clonotype came up a few times. The V call is TRBV20-1, the J call TRBJ2-5, with D perhaps assigned TRBD1 or TRBD2 (5 bases each). The CDR3 spans 14 residues. V dropped 1 base and J dropped 2 bases, with 11 bases sitting between them. Germline V CDR1 and CDR2: DFQATT, SNEGSKA (reference sequence). The CDR3 DNA reads as TGCAGTGCTAGAGGGGGGAGCGGTCAAGAGACCCAGTACTTC. It encodes CSARGGSGQETQYF.

There are many counts of this clonotype. The V call is TRBV7-2, the J call TRBJ2-7; TRBD2 matches at 7 bases. V lost 1 base and J lost 2; bases outside the gene matches: 2. The germline CDR1 and CDR2 sequences are SGHTA and FQGNSA. The CDR3 runs 14 residues. For the CDR3, the DNA is TGTGCCAGCAGCTTAGGGGGGAGGGCCTACGAGCAGTACTTC. Encoded protein: CASSLGGRAYEQYF. Full variable domain (rest looked up from reference TRBV7-2 and TRBJ2-7): GAGVSQSPSNKVTEKGKDVELRCDPISGHTALYWYRQSLGQGLEFLIYFQGNSAPDKSGLPSDRFSAERTGGSVSTLTIQRTQQEDSAVYLCASSLGGRAYEQYFGPGTRLTVT.

This chain joins TRBV5-5 and TRBJ2-7; D is possibly TRBD1 (6 bases). Germline assignment: CDR1 SGHKS and CDR2 YYEKEE (reference sequence). V was pared by 4 bases and J by 0 bases, with 11 bases between. The CDR3 is 14 residues long. The DNA for the CDR3 is TGTGCCAGCAGCCACAGGGTTCTCTCCTACGAGCAGTACTTC. Translated: CASSHRVLSYEQYF.

This clonotype was observed a handful of times. The chain is built from TRBV5-1 and TRBJ2-5; 14 positions match TRBD2. The assigned J gene may be wrong: the sequence end matches TRBJ2-1 better. Germline assignment: CDR1 SGHRS and CDR2 YFSETQ. The CDR3 is made up of 17 amino acids. CDR3 protein: CASSLGLAGALPETQFF. DNA for the CDR3: TGCGCCAGCAGCCTGGGACTAGCGGGGGCCCTTCCAGAGACCCAGTTCTTC.

This chain joins TRBV20-1 and TRBJ2-7; 8 bases line up with TRBD2. V shed 6 bases, J shed 3 bases, and the junction held 13 bases outside the gene matches. This CDR3 contains 15 residues. Germline V gene lookup returns CDR1 DFQATT and CDR2 SNEGSKA (reference sequence). CDR3 sequence (DNA): TGCAGTGCCCCAGACTACGTAGCGGGATTCTACGAGCAGTACTTC. Protein product: CSAPDYVAGFYEQYF.

This clonotype showed up just a few times. The rearrangement joins TRBV12-3 or TRBV12-4 to TRBJ2-3; 9 nucleotides line up with TRBD1. This CDR3 is 16 amino acids long. The V and J ends lost 7 bases and 3 bases, in that order; junction bases with no gene match: 11. The CDR3 is CASIPGQGRLTDTQYF. The CDR3 DNA follows: TGTGCCAGCATCCCCGGACAGGGGCGGTTGACAGATACGCAGTATTTT.

J is TRBJ2-3 and V is TRBV10-3; a weak D match, TRBD2 (5 bases). V was trimmed by 5 bases and J by 0 bases, leaving 12 bases between them. This CDR3 is built from 15 residues. Per the germline V gene, CDR1 is ENHRY and CDR2 is SYGVKD. CDR3 coding DNA: TGTGCCATCAGTACCGGACTCCTTAGCACAGATACGCAGTATTTT. Translated, it gives CAISTGLLSTDTQYF.

The chain recombines TRBV7-9 with TRBJ1-6, with 7 bases lining up with TRBD1. The V segment lost 2 bases and the J segment 8 bases; nucleotides outside the gene matches: 6. CDR1 and CDR2 from the germline V gene are SEHNR and FQNEAQ (reference sequence). This CDR3 has 15 amino acids. This chain's CDR3 is CASSLLTGAYSPLHF. CDR3 nucleotides: TGTGCCAGCAGCTTACTCACAGGGGCCTATTCACCCCTCCACTTT.

The J gene is TRBJ2-5, the V gene TRBV6-1, with 9 nucleotides matching TRBD1. V shed 6 bases and J 5 bases; nucleotides not matched to a gene: 10. The V gene's germline CDR1 is MNHNS and CDR2 SASEGT. The CDR3 runs to 15 residues. CDR3 region: CASSHNTGGRETQYF. As DNA, the CDR3 is TGTGCCAGCAGCCATAATACAGGGGGCCGGGAGACCCAGTACTTC.

This clonotype came up many times. V usage is TRBV11-1 and J usage is TRBJ2-5; a possible D gene is TRBD1 (5 bases). V was cut by 5 bases and J by 2 bases, with 15 bases left in between. The CDR3 extends over 15 amino acids. The germline gives CDR1 SGHAT, CDR2 FQDESV (reference sequence). The CDR3 DNA sequence: TGTGCCAGCAGCCGTGGCGACAGTATACAAGAGACCCAGTACTTC. It yields the protein CASSRGDSIQETQYF.

This clonotype was seen a handful of times. V gene TRBV9 combines with J gene TRBJ1-4; a possible D gene is TRBD1 (6 bases). In germline, CDR1 is SGDLS, CDR2 YYNGEE. The CDR3 totals 14 residues. V dropped 3 bases and J dropped 6 bases, with 12 bases sitting between them. The CDR3 reads CASSAGGRDEKLFF. CDR3 sequence (DNA): TGTGCCAGCAGCGCCGGGGGGCGGGATGAAAAACTGTTTTTT.

The chain has TRBV24-1 and TRBJ2-2, with D unresolved. This CDR3 is built from 12 residues. Germline V lookup: CDR1 KGHDR, CDR2 SFDVKD. With 8 bases removed from V and 3 bases from J, the gap between germline ends came to 6 bases. The CDR3 here is CATNQDTGELFF. The CDR3 region has the DNA TGTGCCACCAACCAGGACACCGGGGAGCTGTTTTTT.

The rearrangement uses TRBV20-1 and TRBJ2-4; TRBD2 agrees at 7 bases. The germline CDR1 and CDR2 sequences are DFQATT and SNEGSKA (reference sequence). The CDR3 loop spans 17 amino acids. J was trimmed by 2 bases and V by 3 bases; bases with no gene match: 13. The CDR3 region has the DNA TGCAGTGCTAGCGGGAGGCCCTCCGGTGGATCCAAAAACATTCAGTACTTC. It yields the protein CSASGRPSGGSKNIQYF.

The chain employs TRBV7-2 and TRBJ2-7; D is perhaps TRBD1 or TRBD2 (6 bases each). In germline, CDR1 is SGHTA, CDR2 FQGNSA. V gave up 5 bases and J gave up 6 bases, with 17 bases separating them. This CDR3 contains 14 residues. CDR3 sequence: CASSPGRGAVEQYF. The CDR3 nucleotides are TGTGCCAGCAGCCCCGGAAGGGGGGCGGTCGAGCAGTACTTC.